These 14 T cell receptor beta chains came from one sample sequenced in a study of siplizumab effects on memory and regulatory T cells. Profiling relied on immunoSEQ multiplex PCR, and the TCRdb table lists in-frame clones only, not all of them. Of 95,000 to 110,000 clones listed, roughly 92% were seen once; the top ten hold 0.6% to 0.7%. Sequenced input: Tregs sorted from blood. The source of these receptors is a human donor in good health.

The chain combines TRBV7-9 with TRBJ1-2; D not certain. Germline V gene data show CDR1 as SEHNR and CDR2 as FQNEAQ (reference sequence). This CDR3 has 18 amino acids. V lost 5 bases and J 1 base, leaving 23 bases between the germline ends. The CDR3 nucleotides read TGTGCCAGCAGCCCACAAACGGACCCAAGGAAAATTAACTATGGCTACACCTTC. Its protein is CASSPQTDPRKINYGYTF.

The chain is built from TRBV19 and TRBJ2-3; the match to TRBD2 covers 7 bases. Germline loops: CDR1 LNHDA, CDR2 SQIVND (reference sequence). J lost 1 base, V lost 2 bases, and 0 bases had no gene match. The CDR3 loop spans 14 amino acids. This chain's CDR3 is CASSISGGTDTQYF. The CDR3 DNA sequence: TGTGCCAGTAGTATAAGCGGGGGCACAGATACGCAGTATTTT.

Here the CDR3 reads CASSFMAGGPKEQYF. The CDR3 DNA sequence: TGTGCCAGTAGTTTCATGGCGGGAGGGCCTAAAGAGCAGTACTTC. V usage is TRBV19 and J usage is TRBJ2-7, with 9 bases that match TRBD2. CDR1 is LNHDA and CDR2 is SQIVND in the germline V gene (reference sequence). The V segment lost 5 bases and the J segment 7 bases; nucleotides outside the gene matches: 12. The CDR3 totals 15 residues.

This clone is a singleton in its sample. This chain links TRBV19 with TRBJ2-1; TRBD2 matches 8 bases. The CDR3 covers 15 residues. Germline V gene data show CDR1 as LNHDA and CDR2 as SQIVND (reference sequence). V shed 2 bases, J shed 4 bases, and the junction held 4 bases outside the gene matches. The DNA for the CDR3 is TGTGCCAGTAGTATAACGGGGGGGTTTTACAATGAGCAGTTCTTC. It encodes CASSITGGFYNEQFF. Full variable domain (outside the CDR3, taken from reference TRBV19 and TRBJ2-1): DGGITQSPKYLFRKEGQNVTLSCEQNLNHDAMYWYRQDPGQGLRLIYYSQIVNDFQKGDIAEGYSVSREKKESFPLTVTSAQKNPTAFYLCASSITGGFYNEQFFGPGTRLTVL.

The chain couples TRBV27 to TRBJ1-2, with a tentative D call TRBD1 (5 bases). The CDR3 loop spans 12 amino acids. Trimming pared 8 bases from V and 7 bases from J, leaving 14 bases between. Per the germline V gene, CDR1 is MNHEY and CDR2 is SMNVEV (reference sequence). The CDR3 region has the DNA TGTGCCAGCTCAGGGACTTGGGGTGGCTACACCTTC. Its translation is CASSGTWGGYTF.

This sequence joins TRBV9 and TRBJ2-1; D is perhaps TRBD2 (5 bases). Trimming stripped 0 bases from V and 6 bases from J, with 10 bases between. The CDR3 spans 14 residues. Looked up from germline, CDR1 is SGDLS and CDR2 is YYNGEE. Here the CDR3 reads CASSVGSSSNEQFF. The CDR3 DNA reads TGTGCCAGCAGCGTAGGGTCTAGCAGCAATGAGCAGTTCTTC.

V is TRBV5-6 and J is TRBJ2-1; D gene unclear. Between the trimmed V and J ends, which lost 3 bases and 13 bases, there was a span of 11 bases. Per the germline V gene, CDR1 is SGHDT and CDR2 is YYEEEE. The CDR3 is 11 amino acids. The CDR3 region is CASSYSKDQFF. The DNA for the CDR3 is TGTGCCAGCAGCTATAGTAAGGACCAGTTCTTC.

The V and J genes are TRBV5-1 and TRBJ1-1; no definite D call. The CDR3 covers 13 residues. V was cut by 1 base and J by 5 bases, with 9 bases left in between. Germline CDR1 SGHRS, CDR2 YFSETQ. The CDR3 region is CASSLNRETEAFF. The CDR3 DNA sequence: TGCGCCAGCAGCTTGAATCGGGAGACTGAAGCTTTCTTT.

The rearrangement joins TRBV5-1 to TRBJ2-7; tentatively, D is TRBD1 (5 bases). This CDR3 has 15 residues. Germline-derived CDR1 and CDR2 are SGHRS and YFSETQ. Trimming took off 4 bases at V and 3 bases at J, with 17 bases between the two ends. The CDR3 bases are TGCGCCAGCAGCCTCCAGACAGCCACCTTCTACGAGCAGTACTTC. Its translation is CASSLQTATFYEQYF.

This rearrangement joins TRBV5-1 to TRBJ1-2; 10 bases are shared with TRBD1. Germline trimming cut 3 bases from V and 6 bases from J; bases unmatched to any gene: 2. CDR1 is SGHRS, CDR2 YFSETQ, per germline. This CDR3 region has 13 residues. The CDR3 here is CASSSGQGNGYTF. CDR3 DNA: TGCGCCAGCAGCTCGGGACAGGGGAATGGCTACACCTTC.

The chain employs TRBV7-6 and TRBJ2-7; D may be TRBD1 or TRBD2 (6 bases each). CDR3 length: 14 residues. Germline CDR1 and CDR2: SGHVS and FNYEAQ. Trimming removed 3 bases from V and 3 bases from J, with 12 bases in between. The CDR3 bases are TGTGCCAGCAGCTTTCAGAGGGGGGTCTACGAGCAGTACTTC. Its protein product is CASSFQRGVYEQYF.

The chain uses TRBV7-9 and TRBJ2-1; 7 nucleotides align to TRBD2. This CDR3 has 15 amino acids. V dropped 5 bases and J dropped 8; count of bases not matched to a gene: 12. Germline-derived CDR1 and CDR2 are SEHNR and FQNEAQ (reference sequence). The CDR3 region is CASSPRYRTSDEQFF. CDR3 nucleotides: TGTGCCAGCAGCCCTCGGTATCGGACTAGTGATGAGCAGTTCTTC.

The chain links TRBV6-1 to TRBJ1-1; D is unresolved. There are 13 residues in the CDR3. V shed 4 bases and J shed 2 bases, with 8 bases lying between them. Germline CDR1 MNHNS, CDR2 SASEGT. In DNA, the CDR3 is TGTGCCAGCAGTGTGGATTCAAACACTGAAGCTTTCTTT. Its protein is CASSVDSNTEAFF.

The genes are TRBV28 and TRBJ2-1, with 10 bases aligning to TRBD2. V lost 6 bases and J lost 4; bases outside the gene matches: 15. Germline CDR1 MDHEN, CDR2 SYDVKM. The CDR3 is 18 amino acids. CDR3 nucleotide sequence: TGTGCCAGCAGGCCGAGACAGGGTGTAGCGGGAGGTTACAATGAGCAGTTCTTC. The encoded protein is CASRPRQGVAGGYNEQFF.